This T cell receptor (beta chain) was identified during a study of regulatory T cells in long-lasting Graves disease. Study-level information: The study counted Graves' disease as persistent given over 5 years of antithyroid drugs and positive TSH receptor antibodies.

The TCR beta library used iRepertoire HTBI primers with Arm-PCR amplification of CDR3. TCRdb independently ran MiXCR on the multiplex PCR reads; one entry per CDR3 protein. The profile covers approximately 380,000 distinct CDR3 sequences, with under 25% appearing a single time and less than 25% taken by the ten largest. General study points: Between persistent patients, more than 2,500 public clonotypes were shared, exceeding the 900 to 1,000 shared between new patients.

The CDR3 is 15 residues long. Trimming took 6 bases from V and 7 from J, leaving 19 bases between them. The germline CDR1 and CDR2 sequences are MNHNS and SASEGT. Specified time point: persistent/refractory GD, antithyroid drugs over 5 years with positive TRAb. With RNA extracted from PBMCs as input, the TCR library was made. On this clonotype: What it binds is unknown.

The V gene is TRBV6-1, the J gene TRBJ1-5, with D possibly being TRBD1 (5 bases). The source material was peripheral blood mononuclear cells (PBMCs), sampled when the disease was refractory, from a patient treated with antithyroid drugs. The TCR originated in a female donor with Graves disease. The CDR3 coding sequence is TGTGCCAGCAGACAAGGATTAAGGGGCGGACAGCCCCAGCATTTT. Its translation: CASRQGLRGGQPQHF.